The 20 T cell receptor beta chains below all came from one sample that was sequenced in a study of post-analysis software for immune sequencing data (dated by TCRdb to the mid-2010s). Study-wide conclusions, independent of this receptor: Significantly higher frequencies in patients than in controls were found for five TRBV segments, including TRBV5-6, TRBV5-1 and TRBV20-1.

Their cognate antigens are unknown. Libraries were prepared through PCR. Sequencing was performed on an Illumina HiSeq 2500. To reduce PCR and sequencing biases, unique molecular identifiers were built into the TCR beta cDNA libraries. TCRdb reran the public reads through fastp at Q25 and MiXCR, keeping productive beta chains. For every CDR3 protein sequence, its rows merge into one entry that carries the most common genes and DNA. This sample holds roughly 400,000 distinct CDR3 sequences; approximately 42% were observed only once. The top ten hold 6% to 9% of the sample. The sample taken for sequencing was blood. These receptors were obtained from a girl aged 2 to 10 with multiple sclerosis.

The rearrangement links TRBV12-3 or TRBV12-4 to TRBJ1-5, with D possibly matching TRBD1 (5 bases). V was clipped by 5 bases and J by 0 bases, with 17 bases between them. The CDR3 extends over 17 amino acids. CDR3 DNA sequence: TGTGCCAGCAGTACCGGGACGGATGCCCATAGCAATCAGCCCCAGCATTTT. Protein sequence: CASSTGTDAHSNQPQHF.

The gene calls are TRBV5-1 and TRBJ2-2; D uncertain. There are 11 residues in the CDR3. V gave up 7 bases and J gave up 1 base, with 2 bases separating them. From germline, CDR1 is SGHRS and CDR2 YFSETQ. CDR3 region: CASRNTGELFF. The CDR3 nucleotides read TGCGCCAGCCGGAACACCGGGGAGCTGTTTTTT.

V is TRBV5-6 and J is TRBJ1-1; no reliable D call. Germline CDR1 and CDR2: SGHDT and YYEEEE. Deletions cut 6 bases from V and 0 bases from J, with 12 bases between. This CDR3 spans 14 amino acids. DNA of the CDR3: TGTGCCAGCACCCCTAGCAGCATGAACACTGAAGCTTTCTTT. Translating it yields CASTPSSMNTEAFF.

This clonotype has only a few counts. The CDR3 region has the DNA TGTGCCACCAGCAGCGAACAGAATCCCTACGAGCAGTACTTC. Translating it yields CATSSEQNPYEQYF. The chain joins TRBV15 to TRBJ2-7; D is uncertain. Germline V gene lookup returns CDR1 LNHNV and CDR2 YYDKDF (reference sequence). V dropped 3 bases and J dropped 2 bases, with 11 bases sitting between them. The CDR3 is 14 residues long.

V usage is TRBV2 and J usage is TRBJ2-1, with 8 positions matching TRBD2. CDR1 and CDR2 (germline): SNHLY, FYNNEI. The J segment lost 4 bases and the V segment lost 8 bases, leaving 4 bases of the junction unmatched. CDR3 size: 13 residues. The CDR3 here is CASSTSEYNEQFF. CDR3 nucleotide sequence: TGTGCCAGCTCGACTAGCGAGTACAATGAGCAGTTCTTC.

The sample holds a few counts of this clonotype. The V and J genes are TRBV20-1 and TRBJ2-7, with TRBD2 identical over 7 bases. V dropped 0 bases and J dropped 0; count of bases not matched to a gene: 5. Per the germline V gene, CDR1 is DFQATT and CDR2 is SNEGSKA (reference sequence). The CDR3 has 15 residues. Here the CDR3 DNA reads TGCAGTGCTAGAGATCTAGCGGAAGCCTCCTACGAGCAGTACTTC. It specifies CSARDLAEASYEQYF.

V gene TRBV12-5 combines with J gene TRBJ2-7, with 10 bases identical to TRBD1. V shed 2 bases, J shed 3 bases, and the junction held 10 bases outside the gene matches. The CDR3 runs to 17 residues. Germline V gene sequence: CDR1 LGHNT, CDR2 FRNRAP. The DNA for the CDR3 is TGTGCTAGTGGTTTGATACTGACAGGGGGCGTTTACTACGAGCAGTACTTC. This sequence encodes CASGLILTGGVYYEQYF.

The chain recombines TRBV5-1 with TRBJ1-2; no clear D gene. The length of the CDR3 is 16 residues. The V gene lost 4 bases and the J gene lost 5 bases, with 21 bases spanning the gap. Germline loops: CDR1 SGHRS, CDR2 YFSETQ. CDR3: CASSTEGSLTPYGYTF. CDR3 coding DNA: TGCGCCAGCAGCACGGAGGGCAGCCTGACTCCTTATGGCTACACCTTC.

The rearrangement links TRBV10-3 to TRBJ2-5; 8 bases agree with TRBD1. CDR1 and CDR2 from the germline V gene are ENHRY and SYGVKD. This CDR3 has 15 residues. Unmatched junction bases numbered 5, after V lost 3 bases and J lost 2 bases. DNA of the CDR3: TGTGCCATCAGTGAACGGACAGGGCCGCAAGAGACCCAGTACTTC. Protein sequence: CAISERTGPQETQYF.

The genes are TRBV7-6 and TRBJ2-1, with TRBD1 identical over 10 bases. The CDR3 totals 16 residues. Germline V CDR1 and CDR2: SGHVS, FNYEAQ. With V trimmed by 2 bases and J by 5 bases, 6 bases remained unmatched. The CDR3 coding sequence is TGTGCCAGCAGCTTATCTTTAGGGACAGGGGACAATGAGCAGTTCTTC. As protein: CASSLSLGTGDNEQFF.

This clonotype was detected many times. The CDR3 nucleotides read TGCGCCAGCAGCCATGCACAAGCAAACTACGAGCAGTACTTC. It yields the protein CASSHAQANYEQYF. The V gene is TRBV4-1, the J gene TRBJ2-7; D call uncertain. Germline V CDR1 and CDR2: MGHRA, YSYEKL. Trimming took 3 bases from V and 3 from J, leaving 12 bases between them. The CDR3 has 14 residues.

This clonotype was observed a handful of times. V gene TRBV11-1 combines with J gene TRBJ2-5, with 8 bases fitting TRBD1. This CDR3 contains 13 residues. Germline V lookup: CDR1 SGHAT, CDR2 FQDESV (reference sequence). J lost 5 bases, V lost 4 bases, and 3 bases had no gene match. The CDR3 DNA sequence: TGTGCCAGCAGCTGGACAGGGTGGGAGACCCAGTACTTC. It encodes CASSWTGWETQYF. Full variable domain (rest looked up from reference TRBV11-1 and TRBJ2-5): EAEVAQSPRYKITEKSQAVAFWCDPISGHATLYWYRQILGQGPELLVQFQDESVVDDSQLPKDRFSAERLKGVDSTLKIQPAELGDSAMYLCASSWTGWETQYFGPGTRLLVL.

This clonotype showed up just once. CDR3 in DNA: TGCGCCAGCAGCTTGTACTCGGATTCGGTGGGGGCTGAAGCTTTCTTT. It codes for CASSLYSDSVGAEAFF. The rearrangement uses TRBV5-1 and TRBJ1-1; tentatively, D is TRBD1 (5 bases). Germline V lookup: CDR1 SGHRS, CDR2 YFSETQ. V dropped 1 base and J dropped 6 bases, with 19 bases sitting between them. The CDR3 is 16 amino acids. The full variable domain, its missing parts supplied by reference TRBV5-1 and TRBJ1-1, is KAGVTQTPRYLIKTRGQQVTLSCSPISGHRSVSWYQQTPGQGLQFLFEYFSETQRNKGNFPGRFSGRQFSNSRSEMNVSTLELGDSALYLCASSLYSDSVGAEAFFGQGTRLTVV.

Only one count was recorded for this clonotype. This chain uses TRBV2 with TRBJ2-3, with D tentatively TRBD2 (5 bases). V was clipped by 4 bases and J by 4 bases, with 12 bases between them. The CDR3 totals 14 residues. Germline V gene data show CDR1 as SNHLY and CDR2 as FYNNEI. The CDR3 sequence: CASSGEAVSDTQYF. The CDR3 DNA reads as TGTGCCAGCAGTGGGGAAGCGGTTTCAGATACGCAGTATTTT.

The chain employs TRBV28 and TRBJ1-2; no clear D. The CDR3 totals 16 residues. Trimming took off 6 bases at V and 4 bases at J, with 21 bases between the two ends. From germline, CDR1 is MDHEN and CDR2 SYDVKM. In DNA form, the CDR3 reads TGTGCCAGCAGCCCTTCTTACAGCTCCAAGGCCTATGGCTACACCTTC. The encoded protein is CASSPSYSSKAYGYTF.

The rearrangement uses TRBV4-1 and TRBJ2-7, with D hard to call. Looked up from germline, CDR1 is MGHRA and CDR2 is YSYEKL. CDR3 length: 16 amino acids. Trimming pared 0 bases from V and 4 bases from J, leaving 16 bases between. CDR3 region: CASSQDDRGTYYEQYF. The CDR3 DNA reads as TGCGCCAGCAGCCAAGATGATAGAGGTACTTATTACGAGCAGTACTTC.

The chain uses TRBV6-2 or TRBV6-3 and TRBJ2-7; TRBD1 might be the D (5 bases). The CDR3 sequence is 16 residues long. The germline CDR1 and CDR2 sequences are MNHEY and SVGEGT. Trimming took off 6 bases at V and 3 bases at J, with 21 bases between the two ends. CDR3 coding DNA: TGTGCCAGCAGGATACGCAGGGAAAAATTGGGCTACGAGCAGTACTTC. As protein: CASRIRREKLGYEQYF.

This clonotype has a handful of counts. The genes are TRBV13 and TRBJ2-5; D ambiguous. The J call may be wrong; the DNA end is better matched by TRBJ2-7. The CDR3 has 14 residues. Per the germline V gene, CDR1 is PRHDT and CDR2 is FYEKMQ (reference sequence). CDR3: CASSFRTGHYEQYF. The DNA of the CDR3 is TGTGCCAGCAGCTTCCGGACGGGCCACTACGAGCAGTACTTC.

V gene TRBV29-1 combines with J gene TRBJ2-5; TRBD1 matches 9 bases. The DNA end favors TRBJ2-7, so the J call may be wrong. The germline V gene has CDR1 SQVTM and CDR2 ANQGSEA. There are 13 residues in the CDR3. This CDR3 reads CSVEVGQGYEQYF. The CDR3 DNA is TGCAGCGTTGAAGTGGGACAGGGTTACGAGCAGTACTTC.

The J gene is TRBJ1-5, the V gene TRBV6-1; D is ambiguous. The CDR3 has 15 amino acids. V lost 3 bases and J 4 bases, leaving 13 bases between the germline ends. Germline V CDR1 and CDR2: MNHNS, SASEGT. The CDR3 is CASSEGRSLNQPQHF. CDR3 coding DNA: TGTGCCAGCAGTGAGGGTCGGAGCCTGAATCAGCCCCAGCATTTT.